These 28 T cell receptor beta chains share one sample of origin, sequenced in a study of blood T cell repertoires in COVID-19. Measured with immunoSEQ multiplex PCR; TCRdb has only the in-frame clones, and not every one. The table shows 180,000 or so clones, with roughly 80% occurring only once. Specimen: PBMCs or T cells enriched from blood (not recorded which). The receptors here all came from a man aged 40-49 years who had recovered from COVID-19.

The chain combines TRBV27 with TRBJ1-2; 8 nucleotides line up with TRBD1. CDR1 MNHEY and CDR2 SMNVEV come from the germline V gene (reference sequence). The CDR3 extends over 16 amino acids. The J segment lost 4 bases and the V segment lost 2 bases, leaving 9 bases of the junction unmatched. The CDR3 DNA sequence: TGTGCCAGCAGTTTAGGCTCGAGGACAGGGATCTATGGCTACACCTTC. Its protein product is CASSLGSRTGIYGYTF.

The chain is built from TRBV4-1 and TRBJ1-2; no reliable D call. The CDR3 totals 15 residues. Germline-derived CDR1 and CDR2 are MGHRA and YSYEKL. Deletions cut 1 base from V and 1 base from J, with 10 bases between. This CDR3 reads CASSQAMQNNYGYTF. For the CDR3, the DNA is TGCGCCAGCAGCCAAGCGATGCAGAATAACTATGGCTACACCTTC.

A few counts support this clone. V and J are TRBV7-9 and TRBJ1-1, with 8 bases identical to TRBD1. Looked up from germline, CDR1 is SEHNR and CDR2 is FQNEAQ (reference sequence). Trimming took 3 bases from V and 6 from J; bases not matched to a gene: 9. The CDR3 totals 15 residues. The CDR3: CASSLSGGAVPEAFF. CDR3 bases: TGTGCCAGCAGCTTGTCAGGGGGCGCCGTACCTGAAGCTTTCTTT.

This clone was seen only once. The chain combines TRBV28 with TRBJ1-5; 10 nucleotides match TRBD1. This CDR3 is built from 16 residues. The V and J ends lost 6 bases and 6 bases, in that order; junction bases with no gene match: 11. Germline lookup yields CDR1 MDHEN and CDR2 SYDVKM. The CDR3 nucleotides read TGTGCCAGCAGCTCGGTTAGGACAGGGGGTATTCAGCCCCAGCATTTT. Amino acid sequence: CASSSVRTGGIQPQHF.

The chain couples TRBV24-1 to TRBJ2-7; perhaps TRBD1 as D (6 bases). V was shortened by 9 bases and J by 6 bases, with 20 bases between the two germline ends. CDR1 and CDR2 from the germline V gene are KGHDR and SFDVKD. The CDR3 has 14 residues. The CDR3: CATYRGNRDREQYF. In nucleotides, the CDR3 is TGTGCCACCTACCGGGGAAACAGGGACCGCGAGCAGTACTTC.

This clone counts as large (0.1 to 1%). The genes are TRBV29-1 and TRBJ1-1; 8 positions agree with TRBD1. With 6 bases clipped from V and 5 bases from J, the junction kept 5 bases outside the gene matches. There are 12 residues in the CDR3. Looked up from germline, CDR1 is SQVTM and CDR2 is ANQGSEA. The DNA for the CDR3 is TGCAGCGTAGCGGACAGGGCGACTGAAGCTTTCTTT. Translating gives CSVADRATEAFF.

The chain carries TRBV4-2 and TRBJ1-3; the D is unclear. Looked up from germline, CDR1 is LGHNA and CDR2 is YNFKEQ. Trimming removed 0 bases at V and 0 bases at J, with 6 bases between. The CDR3 has 15 residues. The CDR3 DNA follows: TGTGCCAGCAGCCAAGATTCGGTCTCTGGAAACACCATATATTTT. Protein: CASSQDSVSGNTIYF.

J is TRBJ2-1 and V is TRBV10-3; perhaps TRBD1 as D (5 bases). This CDR3 contains 13 residues. Germline CDR1 and CDR2: ENHRY and SYGVKD. The germline V and J ends were trimmed by 6 bases and 4 bases, with 10 bases remaining between them. The CDR3 is CAIRDTAYNEQFF. The CDR3 bases are TGTGCCATCAGGGACACAGCGTACAATGAGCAGTTCTTC.

CDR3 sequence (DNA): TGTGCCAGTACCCGAGGGACAGGGGGCGCCCAGAGAAGTCAGCCCCAGCATTTT. It specifies CASTRGTGGAQRSQPQHF. V gene TRBV19 combines with J gene TRBJ1-5; 12 positions match TRBD1. CDR1 and CDR2 (germline): LNHDA, SQIVND (reference sequence). The CDR3 has 18 residues. Losses at the gene ends were 7 bases for V and 6 bases for J; bases not matched to a gene: 16. Full variable domain (outside the CDR3, taken from reference TRBV19 and TRBJ1-5): DGGITQSPKYLFRKEGQNVTLSCEQNLNHDAMYWYRQDPGQGLRLIYYSQIVNDFQKGDIAEGYSVSREKKESFPLTVTSAQKNPTAFYLCASTRGTGGAQRSQPQHFGDGTRLSIL.

The chain uses TRBV2 and TRBJ2-1; 14 bases fit TRBD2. J was trimmed by 6 bases and V by 6 bases; bases with no gene match: 4. This CDR3 contains 15 residues. Germline V CDR1 and CDR2: SNHLY, FYNNEI. This CDR3 is CASRRTSGGRNEQFF. The CDR3 DNA is TGTGCCAGCAGAAGGACTAGCGGGGGGCGCAATGAGCAGTTCTTC.

V and J are TRBV19 and TRBJ1-5; no firm D call. Germline V CDR1 and CDR2: LNHDA, SQIVND (reference sequence). V was clipped by 5 bases and J by 2 bases, with 16 bases between them. CDR3 length: 16 residues. This CDR3 is CASSPDQTAGNQPQHF. In nucleotides, the CDR3 is TGTGCCAGTAGTCCCGACCAGACTGCGGGCAATCAGCCCCAGCATTTT.

The chain employs TRBV7-6 and TRBJ1-5; 9 nucleotides line up with TRBD1. CDR1 is SGHVS and CDR2 is FNYEAQ in the germline V gene. The CDR3 runs to 18 residues. V shed 5 bases, J shed 0 bases, and the junction held 11 bases outside the gene matches. The CDR3 DNA reads as TGTGCCAGCAGCCAAGACCCTAGGACAGGGGATAGCAATCAGCCCCAGCATTTT. The encoded protein is CASSQDPRTGDSNQPQHF.

The J gene is TRBJ1-2, the V gene TRBV20-1, with 12 bases aligning to TRBD1. Unmatched junction bases numbered 6, after V lost 3 bases and J lost 7 bases. Germline lookup yields CDR1 DFQATT and CDR2 SNEGSKA (reference sequence). The CDR3 totals 14 residues. CDR3 amino acids: CSASPGQGAGGYTF. The CDR3 DNA sequence: TGCAGTGCTAGTCCGGGACAGGGGGCTGGTGGCTACACCTTC.

This clone was seen only a few times. The chain employs TRBV7-2 and TRBJ1-1; a possible D gene is TRBD1 (5 bases). Trimming removed 6 bases from V and 1 base from J, with 15 bases in between. The CDR3 is 15 amino acids. In germline, CDR1 is SGHTA, CDR2 FQGNSA. The CDR3: CASRPTLGQNTEAFF. CDR3 nucleotide sequence: TGTGCCAGCAGGCCGACCCTTGGACAGAACACTGAAGCTTTCTTT.

The chain uses TRBV19 and TRBJ1-5; no reliable D call. CDR3 length: 13 residues. The V gene lost 1 base and the J gene lost 4 bases, with 5 bases spanning the gap. Germline V gives CDR1 LNHDA, CDR2 SQIVND (reference sequence). The DNA of the CDR3 is TGTGCCAGTAGTATAGTGAGGAATCAGCCCCAGCATTTT. Its translation: CASSIVRNQPQHF.

The chain employs TRBV5-6 and TRBJ1-2, with 8 positions matching TRBD1. The germline CDR1 and CDR2 sequences are SGHDT and YYEEEE. Trimming took 2 bases from V and 4 from J; bases not matched to a gene: 4. The CDR3 spans 14 residues. The CDR3 spells CASSFPGQGYGYTF. Here the CDR3 DNA reads TGTGCCAGCAGCTTTCCTGGACAGGGCTATGGCTACACCTTC.

The rearrangement uses TRBV27 and TRBJ1-5; possibly TRBD1 for D (5 bases). CDR1 is MNHEY and CDR2 is SMNVEV in the germline V gene (reference sequence). The CDR3 runs 18 residues. Trimming stripped 4 bases from V and 2 bases from J, with 21 bases between. CDR3 loop: CASSSSPLGGGGNQPQHF. In nucleotides, the CDR3 is TGTGCCAGCAGTTCCTCCCCCCTGGGGGGAGGCGGCAATCAGCCCCAGCATTTT.

In DNA form, the CDR3 reads TGTGCCAGCACCACCCAGGGGGGATACACTGAAGCTTTCTTT. Its protein is CASTTQGGYTEAFF. The chain is built from TRBV28 and TRBJ1-1, with 7 bases that match TRBD1. The junction had 8 bases not matched to a gene; V was cut back by 7 bases and J by 3 bases. The CDR3 loop spans 14 amino acids. Germline values: CDR1 MDHEN, CDR2 SYDVKM. The full variable domain, its missing parts supplied by reference TRBV28 and TRBJ1-1, is DVKVTQSSRYLVKRTGEKVFLECVQDMDHENMFWYRQDPGLGLRLIYFSYDVKMKEKGDIPEGYSVSREKKERFSLILESASTNQTSMYLCASTTQGGYTEAFFGQGTRLTVV.

The chain recombines TRBV14 with TRBJ1-1; TRBD1 might be the D (6 bases). Trimming took off 0 bases at V and 5 bases at J, with 13 bases between the two ends. Germline CDR1 is SGHDN and CDR2 is FVKESK. CDR3 size: 15 residues. CDR3 nucleotide sequence: TGTGCCAGCAGCCAAGAATCATATGGGACAACTGAAGCTTTCTTT. Encoded protein: CASSQESYGTTEAFF.

V gene TRBV6-2 or TRBV6-3 combines with J gene TRBJ2-2, with D perhaps matching TRBD2 (5 bases). The ends were cut back, 2 bases at V and 6 bases at J, with 10 bases in the middle. There are 14 residues in the CDR3. CDR1 and CDR2 (germline): MNHEY, SVGEGT. CDR3 sequence reads: CASSYPTKSGELFF. The DNA for the CDR3 is TGTGCCAGCAGTTACCCGACTAAGTCCGGGGAGCTGTTTTTT.

The chain uses TRBV2 and TRBJ1-2; D is undetermined. Trimming removed 6 bases from V and 3 bases from J, with 11 bases in between. The germline gives CDR1 SNHLY, CDR2 FYNNEI. CDR3 length: 13 amino acids. The CDR3 DNA reads TGTGCCAGCAGGCTAGAGAGGGACTATGGCTACACCTTC. This sequence encodes CASRLERDYGYTF. The full variable domain, completed using reference TRBV2 and TRBJ1-2, is EPEVTQTPSHQVTQMGQEVILRCVPISNHLYFYWYRQILGQKVEFLVSFYNNEISEKSEIFDDQFSVERPDGSNFTLKIRSTKLEDSAMYFCASRLERDYGYTFGSGTRLTVV.

This rearrangement joins TRBV5-6 to TRBJ2-1; 9 nucleotides line up with TRBD2. The CDR3 is 15 amino acids. From germline, CDR1 is SGHDT and CDR2 YYEEEE. V was pared by 0 bases and J by 8 bases, with 6 bases of the junction left unmatched. The CDR3 is CASSLASGVEDEQFF. The CDR3 nucleotides are TGTGCCAGCAGCTTGGCTAGCGGGGTCGAGGATGAGCAGTTCTTC. Full variable domain (rest looked up from reference TRBV5-6 and TRBJ2-1): DAGVTQSPTHLIKTRGQQVTLRCSPKSGHDTVSWYQQALGQGPQFIFQYYEEEERQRGNFPDRFSGHQFPNYSSELNVNALLLGDSALYLCASSLASGVEDEQFFGPGTRLTVL.

V gene TRBV4-1 combines with J gene TRBJ1-1; D possibly corresponds to TRBD1 (6 bases). V lost 0 bases and J lost 0, with 11 bases in between. The CDR3 covers 16 residues. In germline, CDR1 is MGHRA, CDR2 YSYEKL. The DNA of the CDR3 is TGCGCCAGCAGCCAAGACCAGGGGATCATGAACACTGAAGCTTTCTTT. This gives the protein CASSQDQGIMNTEAFF.

The J gene is TRBJ2-3, the V gene TRBV18; 8 bases are a match to TRBD1. The V gene end was trimmed by 4 bases and the J gene end by 3 bases; junction bases not matched to a gene: 9. The CDR3 runs to 16 residues. Germline assignment: CDR1 KGHSH and CDR2 LQKENI. The chain's CDR3 is CASSRGQGLLTDTQYF. DNA of the CDR3: TGTGCCAGCTCACGCGGACAGGGACTGTTGACAGATACGCAGTATTTT.

The chain links TRBV5-1 to TRBJ2-7, with D tentatively TRBD1 (5 bases). Per the germline V gene, CDR1 is SGHRS and CDR2 is YFSETQ. This CDR3 has 16 amino acids. V gave up 2 bases and J gave up 5 bases, with 20 bases separating them. The CDR3 loop reads CASSFGLGQGVHEQYF. CDR3 sequence (DNA): TGCGCCAGCAGCTTTGGGTTGGGCCAGGGTGTCCACGAGCAGTACTTC.

This sequence joins TRBV7-3 and TRBJ1-2, with D possibly being TRBD1 (5 bases). V shed 5 bases and J shed 1 base, with 11 bases lying between them. Germline assignment: CDR1 SGHTA and CDR2 FQGTGA. The CDR3 has 14 residues. CDR3 loop: CASSPSGNNYGYTF. The CDR3 DNA reads TGTGCCAGCAGCCCGTCAGGGAATAACTATGGCTACACCTTC. Full variable domain (remainder filled in from reference TRBV7-3 and TRBJ1-2): GAGVSQTPSNKVTEKGKYVELRCDPISGHTALYWYRQSLGQGPEFLIYFQGTGAADDSGLPNDRFFAVRPEGSVSTLKIQRTERGDSAVYLCASSPSGNNYGYTFGSGTRLTVV.

V usage is TRBV5-6 and J usage is TRBJ1-4, with TRBD1 matching over 10 bases. The CDR3 totals 15 residues. V gave up 4 bases and J gave up 5 bases; unmatched junction bases: 5. In germline, CDR1 is SGHDT, CDR2 YYEEEE. The CDR3 sequence: CASSKPGQGNEKLFF. The CDR3 coding sequence is TGTGCCAGCAGCAAACCGGGACAGGGGAATGAAAAACTGTTTTTT.

For the CDR3, the DNA is TGTGCCAGCAGCGTAGCGTCGTCCGGCTACAATGAGCAGTTCTTC. Protein: CASSVASSGYNEQFF. The rearrangement uses TRBV9 and TRBJ2-1; D unresolved. Between the trimmed V and J ends, which lost 0 bases and 3 bases, there was a span of 10 bases. Germline V lookup: CDR1 SGDLS, CDR2 YYNGEE. The CDR3 extends over 15 amino acids.